The 21 T cell receptor beta chains in this list originate from one sample, sequenced in a study of monozygotic twins with inflammatory bowel disease. One entry per CDR3 protein, without DNA, is what TCRdb gives after re-calling the 5' RACE reads. The listing records some 400,000 distinct CDR3 sequences. The sequencing input was blood. These receptors were obtained from a human donor with ulcerative colitis or Crohn's disease, or a healthy co-twin of an affected twin (not recorded which).

The chain joins TRBV20-1 to TRBJ2-5; no DNA is available, so the TRBD2 call from TCRdb remains unchecked. CDR1 and CDR2 from the germline V gene are DFQATT and SNEGSKA (reference sequence). This CDR3 has 16 amino acids. Here the CDR3 reads CSAPSRVAGPQETQYF.

CDR3 loop: CATSRKWNAYEQYF. The chain uses TRBV15 and TRBJ2-7. The CDR3 has 14 amino acids. Looked up from germline, CDR1 is LNHNV and CDR2 is YYDKDF (reference sequence).

The rearrangement uses TRBV12-3 or TRBV12-4 and TRBJ2-3. CDR3 length: 12 residues. The CDR3: CASSFRLERQYF.

V and J are TRBV29-1 and TRBJ2-7; with no DNA, the TCRdb D assignment of TRBD1 cannot be verified. Germline loops: CDR1 SQVTM, CDR2 ANQGSEA. The CDR3 is made up of 13 amino acids. The CDR3 here is CSVLDSLSYEQYF.

The chain recombines TRBV10-3 with TRBJ2-1; TCRdb picks TRBD2, but there is no DNA to check that call. The CDR3 runs 15 residues. Germline V gene data show CDR1 as ENHRY and CDR2 as SYGVKD. CDR3 in amino acids: CAISVGLGTYNEQFF.

The chain recombines TRBV7-2 with TRBJ2-2; the TCRdb D gene call, TRBD2, has no DNA to confirm it. The germline CDR1 and CDR2 sequences are SGHTA and FQGNSA. The CDR3 loop spans 15 amino acids. Here the CDR3 reads CASSLGLAGTGELFF.

The chain carries TRBV2 and TRBJ2-7; the D call from TCRdb, TRBD1, cannot be confirmed without DNA. The CDR3 has 12 amino acids. Looked up from germline, CDR1 is SNHLY and CDR2 is FYNNEI. CDR3 protein: CASKTGFYEQYF.

This chain links TRBV10-3 with TRBJ2-7; TCRdb designates TRBD1, a call that cannot be tested without DNA. Germline CDR1 reads ENHRY; CDR2 reads SYGVKD. The CDR3 totals 15 residues. The CDR3: CAISATDRTPYEQYF.

The chain recombines TRBV7-2 with TRBJ2-3. Germline CDR1 SGHTA, CDR2 FQGNSA. This CDR3 is 15 amino acids long. CDR3 region: CASSTTVFSTDTQYF.

The chain's CDR3 is CASSPTGTSSADTQYF. The V gene is TRBV5-1, the J gene TRBJ2-3; TCRdb designates TRBD2, a call that cannot be tested without DNA. Germline V lookup: CDR1 SGHRS, CDR2 YFSETQ. The length of the CDR3 is 16 residues.

The rearrangement uses TRBV20-1 and TRBJ1-5. The V gene's germline CDR1 is DFQATT and CDR2 SNEGSKA (reference sequence). The CDR3 is 13 amino acids. This CDR3 is CSAEEQPNRPQHF.

This chain joins TRBV2 and TRBJ2-5. The length of the CDR3 is 12 residues. CDR1 is SNHLY, CDR2 FYNNEI, per germline. CDR3 protein: CASSDLGETQYF. The full variable domain, in which reference TRBV2 and TRBJ2-5 provide the parts outside the CDR3, is EPEVTQTPSHQVTQMGQEVILRCVPISNHLYFYWYRQILGQKVEFLVSFYNNEISEKSEIFDDQFSVERPDGSNFTLKIRSTKLEDSAMYFCASSDLGETQYFGPGTRLLVL.

The rearrangement joins TRBV4-3 to TRBJ2-6. This CDR3 has 14 residues. Germline V lookup: CDR1 LGHNA, CDR2 YSLEER. CDR3 residues: CASSQASGANVLTF.

The chain couples TRBV7-9 to TRBJ2-1; the D call of TRBD1 rests on TCRdb alone, since no DNA is present to check it. CDR3 length: 17 amino acids. Per the germline V gene, CDR1 is SEHNR and CDR2 is FQNEAQ (reference sequence). CDR3 sequence reads: CASSLRGQGQSGNEQFF.

V is TRBV28 and J is TRBJ2-7. CDR3 length equals 13 residues. In germline, CDR1 is MDHEN, CDR2 SYDVKM. CDR3 sequence reads: CASSLGNIYEQYF.

The chain couples TRBV6-1 to TRBJ2-5; the TRBD1 assignment by TCRdb is unverifiable without DNA. Germline V gene data show CDR1 as MNHNS and CDR2 as SASEGT. The CDR3 loop spans 14 amino acids. The CDR3 reads CASRMTGEQETQYF.

The CDR3: CSGGRVFTEQFF. The chain links TRBV29-1 to TRBJ2-1; the D gene TCRdb calls, TRBD2, cannot be checked with no DNA. The CDR3 loop spans 12 amino acids. Germline CDR1 SQVTM, CDR2 ANQGSEA.

The chain combines TRBV10-3 with TRBJ2-5; without DNA, the TCRdb call of TRBD1 cannot be checked. The germline CDR1 and CDR2 sequences are ENHRY and SYGVKD. CDR3 length equals 12 residues. CDR3 sequence reads: CAIGGARETQYF.

V gene TRBV15 combines with J gene TRBJ2-7; TCRdb gives TRBD2 as the D gene, but with no DNA this cannot be confirmed. The CDR3 is made up of 13 amino acids. Germline V gives CDR1 LNHNV, CDR2 YYDKDF (reference sequence). This CDR3 is CATSERGSGEQYF.

CDR3 in amino acids: CASSLTLSSTDTQYF. J is TRBJ2-3 and V is TRBV5-6. There are 15 residues in the CDR3. CDR1 is SGHDT and CDR2 is YYEEEE in the germline V gene.

This sequence joins TRBV28 and TRBJ2-5; TCRdb selects TRBD1, and the lack of DNA leaves this call unchecked. This CDR3 has 13 amino acids. Germline V gene lookup returns CDR1 MDHEN and CDR2 SYDVKM. The CDR3 spells CASIPDSQETQYF.